This TCR beta chain was recorded in a study of Graves' ophthalmopathy and Graves' hyperthyroidism. In this sample, this clonotype turned up many times. PBMCs came from roughly 10 ml of fresh peripheral blood. The ends were cut back, 0 bases at V and 0 bases at J, with 1 base in the middle. CDR1 SGHRS and CDR2 YFSETQ come from the germline V gene. The CDR3 runs to 13 residues. Researchers took RNA transcripts and amplified TCR beta CDR3 regions from them. The authors performed first-round RT-PCR with HTBI primers and then a second-round multiplex PCR. TCRdb redid the calling of the multiplex PCR reads with MiXCR, one entry per CDR3 protein. The data hold some 150,000 distinct CDR3 sequences, with roughly 36% observed a single time.

This sequence was found in a man aged 25 to 45 with Graves' ophthalmopathy. The chain combines TRBV5-1 with TRBJ1-5, with no clear D. Sequences were obtained from peripheral blood. The CDR3 protein is CASSLASNQPQHF. In DNA, the CDR3 is TGCGCCAGCAGCTTGGCTAGCAATCAGCCCCAGCATTTT.